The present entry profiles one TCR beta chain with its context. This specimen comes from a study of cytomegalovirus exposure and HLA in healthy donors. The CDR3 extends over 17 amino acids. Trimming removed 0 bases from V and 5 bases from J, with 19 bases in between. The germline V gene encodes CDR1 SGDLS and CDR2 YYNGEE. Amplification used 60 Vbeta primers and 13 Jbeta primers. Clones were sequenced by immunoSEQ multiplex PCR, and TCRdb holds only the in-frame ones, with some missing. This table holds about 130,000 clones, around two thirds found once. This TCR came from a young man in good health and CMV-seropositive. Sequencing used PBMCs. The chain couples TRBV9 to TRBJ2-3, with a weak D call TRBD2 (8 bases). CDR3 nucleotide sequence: TGTGCCAGCAGCGTAGCAGCGGGAGTAGGGGGCGGAGATACGCAGTATTTT. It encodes CASSVAAGVGGGDTQYF.